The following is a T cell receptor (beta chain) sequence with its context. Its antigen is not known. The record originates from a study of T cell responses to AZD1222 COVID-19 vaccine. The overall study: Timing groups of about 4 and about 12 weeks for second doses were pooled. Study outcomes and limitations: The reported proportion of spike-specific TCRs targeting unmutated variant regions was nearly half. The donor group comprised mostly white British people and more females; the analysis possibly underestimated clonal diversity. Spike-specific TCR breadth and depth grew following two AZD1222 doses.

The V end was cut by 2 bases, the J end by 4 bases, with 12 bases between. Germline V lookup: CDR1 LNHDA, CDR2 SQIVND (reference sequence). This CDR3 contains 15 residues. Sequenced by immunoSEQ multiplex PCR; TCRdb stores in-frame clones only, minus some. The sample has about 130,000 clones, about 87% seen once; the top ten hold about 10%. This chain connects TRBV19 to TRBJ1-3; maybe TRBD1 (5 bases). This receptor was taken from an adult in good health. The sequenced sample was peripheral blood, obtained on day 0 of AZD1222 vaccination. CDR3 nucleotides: TGTGCCAGTAGTATAACCGGGGGTGGAGGAAACACCATATATTTT. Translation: CASSITGGGGNTIYF.